This TCR beta chain stems from a study of OX40 agonist ivuxolimab in advanced cancers. For the study at large: While on treatment, patients had intravenous ivuxolimab at 0.01 to 10 mg/kg every 2 weeks. The dose-escalation cohort was about 86% male, with a mean age of approximately 61 years, ranging about 20 to 79. General observations from the study: Clones of CD4+ and CD8+ blood T cells grew by week 6 at doses of 0.1 to 3.0 mg/kg.

Remarks on this clone: Its cognate antigen is unknown.

Per germline, CDR1 LNHDA and CDR2 SQIVND (reference sequence). CDR3 size: 12 residues. V lost 1 base and J 5 bases, leaving 4 bases between the germline ends. Clones were sequenced by immunoSEQ multiplex PCR, and TCRdb holds only the in-frame ones, with some missing. The sample lists roughly 60,000 clones, 84% seen once, with roughly 4.4% in the top ten. The origin of this receptor is an adult with an advanced solid tumor such as melanoma, head and neck, liver or kidney cancer. V is TRBV19 and J is TRBJ2-3; D call uncertain. Sequencing used CD4+ or CD8+ T cells sorted from blood, obtained in a trial of the OX40 agonist ivuxolimab. The chain's CDR3 is CASSIGGDTQYF. The CDR3 DNA follows: TGTGCCAGTAGTATAGGGGGAGATACGCAGTATTTT.